This T cell receptor beta chain was recovered during a study of shared clonotypes between healthy human individuals (dated by TCRdb to the early 2020s). In terms of the full investigation: A few men and two women, aged 18 to 49 years, made up the cohort. For each donor, CD4 naive and CD4 memory were each given three plates, CD8 naive was given two plates, and CD8 memory was given one plate. To estimate repertoire size and how much clonotypes are shared between individuals, the study performed deep sequencing of blood TCR repertoires from roughly five healthy adults. To increase sequencing depth and limit assay-specific biases, different laboratories used diverse techniques to prepare libraries and sequence TCR repertoires. Per donor, leukapheresis produced somewhere between about 0.8 and 9 billion PBMCs.

CD8 naive samples were CD45RO-negative cells positively selected for CCR7, giving a CD45RA+CCR7+ population that excluded TemRA cells. Healthy HIV-negative adults with no recently reported acute infections or vaccinations were included as donors. Every donor was a Caucasian adult residing in Nashville, Tennessee, USA. After blood collection by leukapheresis, PBMCs were isolated using Ficoll-Histopaque density gradient centrifugation and then cryopreserved in the vapor phase of liquid nitrogen. Analytical flow cytometry was used to check the purity and quantity of each magnetically sorted T cell population. Genomic DNA was isolated from each sorted fraction and quantified by UV absorbance on a Nanodrop 2000c. As to this clone: The antigen this receptor binds is unknown. One base away there is no much larger clone; base qualities are not given.

General study outcomes and caveats: Because the study included only a small number of donors, the genetic and exposure-history diversity represented was limited. Based on pairwise subsampling, the degree of clonotype sharing among donors was expected to be affected by sequencing depth. Sampling was limited to blood, and TCR repertoires in tissue likely differ from TCR repertoires in blood. Compared with non-shared clonotypes, the clonotypes found in all four sorted-subset donors had higher generation probabilities. When a few donors were compared, the shared fraction of clonotypes was 5% to 6.5% for naive CD4, around 3.5% for naive CD8, about 2.4% for memory CD4, and less than 0.5% for memory CD8. Estimated clonotype richness was generally larger for naive than for memory subsets. Incomplete sequencing was indicated by rarefaction of sorted-subset datasets, despite the large sequencing depth.

Using the deep immunoSEQ assay, multiplex PCR amplified TCR CDR3 regions from genomic DNA. Genomic DNA extracted from each cell subset was distributed evenly over all wells of several immunoSEQ 96-well plates, and each plate served as one replicate. For sorted subsets, each replicate PCR was loaded with around 200 ng genomic DNA, equivalent to 25,000 to 35,000 T cell genomes. The purified libraries were quantified using a Qubit 3.0 fluorometer, sized with a Bioanalyzer 2100, and then quantified again using the KAPA Library Quantification kit. Each immunoSEQ 96-well plate was sequenced on its own single-read 150-cycle Illumina NextSeq 550 flow cell. Per the authors' processing: Because only junctional sequences without quality scores were contained in the immunoSEQ output, filtering matching that applied to full-length reads could not be performed. Sequences were annotated with PyIR, a Python wrapper for IgBLAST v1.9, using IMGT germline references to assign V/J genes and CDR3. Any read was removed if the V/J assignment was weak (E-value above 1e-6), the CDR3 was missing, or the read contained stop codons, out-of-frame junctions, or ambiguous translated residues. V3J clonotypes were defined as sequences sharing the same inferred V gene, J gene, and CDR3 amino acid sequence. Percentage overlap between repertoires was calculated by dividing the number of shared unique clonotypes by the size of the smaller repertoire. Richness of each repertoire was evaluated using RTK rarefaction, the Chao1 estimator, and Recon v2.1 estimates of unobserved clonotypes. Generation probabilities for all TCRbeta clonotypes obtained by the gDNA method from a handful of donors were computed using OLGA. TCRdb retrieved this table from immuneACCESS and kept in-frame rearrangements only. Not all clones are present; in checked studies, unresolved V genes account for under half, and no reason is known for the remainder. From that table come the V and J calls and clone size; the DNA was used to work out D and trimming. This sample holds roughly 2,000,000 clones; approximately 95% were observed only once. Together, the top ten hold 1% to 1.5% of the sample.

The clonotype was recovered from a man between 18 and 29 years old in good health. Material for sequencing was naive CD8+ T cells sorted from blood. The cell subset or site label here, explained by the study, means: CD45RA+CCR7+.

The sequenced DNA is TGTGCCACCAGCAGAGACCGAACCGGGACGGCCTATGGCTACACCTTC. Its translation reads: CATSRDRTGTAYGYTF. The rearrangement joined TRBV15 to TRBJ1-2; the best D guess is TRBD1, with 5 bases matching. Its CDR3 holds 16 amino acids, cysteine through phenylalanine. The CDR3 DNA has 48 bases and is translated from base 1. The junction carries 15 bases between V and J, which are trimmed by 0 bases and 4 bases respectively. Based on the germline V gene (reference sequence), the CDR1 and CDR2 sequences are LNHNV and YYDKDF.